This is a list of T cell receptor beta chains from one sample in a study of shared clonotypes between healthy human individuals. Some clones are missing from TCRdb's copy, which holds only in-frame ones; the method was immunoSEQ multiplex PCR. Seen here are around 560,000 clones, 95% observed once, and the top ten hold 0.11%. Sequencing used naive CD8+ T cells sorted from blood. The source is a woman aged 25 to 45 in good health. The CDR3 runs from the conserved cysteine through the conserved F or W. D genes are given only for firm matches. Where a row states a size, it is once, few, many or the class of an expanded clone; other rows omit it.

>-|TRBJ2-7|TRBD1|TRBV6-6
TGTGCCAGCAGTTCTCGGGACAGGGGGTACGAGCAGTACTTC
CASSSRDRGYEQYF
>-|TRBJ1-3|-|TRBV5-6
TGTGCCAGCAGCTTTCAAGTCAGGGTAGAAAACACCATATATTTT
CASSFQVRVENTIYF
>-|TRBJ2-7|TRBD2|TRBV5-6
TGTGCCAGCAGCTTGGCCCTGGGAGGGTACGAGCAGTACTTC
CASSLALGGYEQYF
>-|TRBJ1-4|-|TRBV9
TGTGCCAGCAGCACCCCGGTCTATGGGGGGGAAAAACTGTTTTTT
CASSTPVYGGEKLFF
>-|TRBJ2-6|TRBD2|TRBV28
TGTGCCGGACTAGCACTCGGGGCCAACGTCCTGACTTTC
CAGLALGANVLTF
>-|TRBJ2-6|-|TRBV15
TGTGCCACCAATGGGCTTGGGGCCAACGTCCTGACTTTC
CATNGLGANVLTF
>-|TRBJ2-1|TRBD2|TRBV6-7
TGTGCCAGCAGTGCACTAGCGGGAGTGGGCAATGAGCAGTTCTTC
CASSALAGVGNEQFF
>-|TRBJ1-4|TRBD1|TRBV2
TGTGCCAGCAGTGTTGGGACAGGTAACGAAAAACTGTTTTTT
CASSVGTGNEKLFF
>-|TRBJ2-7|TRBD1|TRBV29-1
TGCAGCGTGAGGACAGGGGGCGTCTACGAGCAGTACTTC
CSVRTGGVYEQYF
>-|TRBJ2-7|-|TRBV7-9
TGTGCCAGCAGCCCGACAGTGTACGAGCAGTACTTC
CASSPTVYEQYF
>-|TRBJ2-7|TRBD1|TRBV28
TGTGCCAGCAGTTTGTACAGGGGTGACGACGAGCAGTACTTC
CASSLYRGDDEQYF
>-|TRBJ2-5|-|TRBV28
TGTGCCAGCACCTCGGGGGAAGAGACCCAGTACTTC
CASTSGEETQYF
>-|TRBJ1-1|-|TRBV11-2
TGTGCCAGCAGTTTAGTCCCAGAATCAGACACTGAAGCTTTCTTT
CASSLVPESDTEAFF
>-|TRBJ2-5|-|TRBV6-1
TGTGCCAGCAGTGAAGGCGCCGGCGGCGGGGAGACCCAGTACTTC
CASSEGAGGGETQYF
>-|TRBJ2-7|TRBD1|TRBV7-6
TGTGCCAGCAGCCCTACAGGGGCCTACGAGCAGTACTTC
CASSPTGAYEQYF
>-|TRBJ1-3|TRBD1|TRBV5-8
TGTGCCGGGTCCCTGGGACAGGGGTCCGGAAACACCATATATTTT
CAGSLGQGSGNTIYF
>-|TRBJ2-5|-|TRBV28
TGTGCCAGCAGTCTACCCAGGGGGGGGGAAGGGACCCAGTACTTC
CASSLPRGGEGTQYF
>-|TRBJ2-1|-|TRBV5-4
TGTGCCAGCAGCTTGGGAGATAGCCCAGTGCAGTTCTTC
CASSLGDSPVQFF
>once|TRBJ2-3|-|TRBV15
TGTGCCACCAGCAGAGGGGACCGGGATACAGATACGCAGTATTTT
CATSRGDRDTDTQYF
>-|TRBJ1-2|TRBD1|TRBV6-5
TGTGCCAGCAGGGCAGGGGGGTTCTACACCTTC
CASRAGGFYTF
>-|TRBJ2-7|TRBD1|TRBV7-8
TGTGCCAGCAGCTTTATCGAAGGACAGGATTCGTACGAGCAGTACTTC
CASSFIEGQDSYEQYF
>-|TRBJ2-1|TRBD2|TRBV19
TGCCAACGGGAGGAATGCTACAATGAGCAGTTCTTC
CQREECYNEQFF
>-|TRBJ2-1|TRBD1|TRBV28
TGTGCCAGCAGCTTAGACAGGGGTCTATGGTTTGAGCAGTTCTTC
CASSLDRGLWFEQFF
>-|TRBJ1-4|TRBD1|TRBV28
TGTGCCAGCAGCCGACCACGGACAGGGACGGCGGTAGGCGAAAAACTGTTTTTT
CASSRPRTGTAVGEKLFF
>few|TRBJ2-3|-|TRBV4-2
TGTGCCAGCAGCCAGACTAGTACGCCTGTCAGCACAGATACGCAGTATTTT
CASSQTSTPVSTDTQYF
>-|TRBJ1-1|TRBD1|TRBV9
TGTGCCAGCAGCGGGGGACAGGGGGCGAGGGCTGAAGCTTTCTTT
CASSGGQGARAEAFF
>-|TRBJ2-7|-|TRBV2
TGTGCCAGCAACGATGGGGATTACGAGCAGTACTTC
CASNDGDYEQYF
>-|TRBJ2-7|TRBD2|TRBV2
TGTGCCAGCAGGGCGGGAGACTACGAGCAGTACTTC
CASRAGDYEQYF
>-|TRBJ1-1|-|TRBV28
TGTGCCAGCAGTTTGCAAAGCCCCACTGAAGCTTTCTTT
CASSLQSPTEAFF
>once|TRBJ2-1|-|TRBV5-6
TGTGCCAGCAGCATACCCGTCGGGGCAGGACCCTACAATGAGCAGTTCTTC
CASSIPVGAGPYNEQFF
>-|TRBJ2-7|TRBD2|TRBV6-6
TGTGCCAGCAGTTACGCTAGCGGGAGTTACGAGCAGTACTTC
CASSYASGSYEQYF
>-|TRBJ2-7|-|TRBV2
TGTGCCAGCAGTGATGACAGCTACGAGCAGTACTTC
CASSDDSYEQYF
>-|TRBJ2-3|TRBD1|TRBV11-2
TGTGCCAGCAGCTGGTACCGGGACAGGGGACCAGATACGCAGTATTTT
CASSWYRDRGPDTQYF
>-|TRBJ2-3|TRBD2|TRBV7-9
TGTGCCAGCAGCTTAACTAGCGGGAGGGCTCCAATAGGCACAGATACGCAGTATTTT
CASSLTSGRAPIGTDTQYF
>-|TRBJ1-2|-|TRBV27
TGTGCCAGCAGTTTATCCGGGGCGGCGACCTATGGCTACACCTTC
CASSLSGAATYGYTF
>-|TRBJ2-7|-|TRBV28
TGTGCCAGTTCAGGCAGGGCAGGCGCCTCCTACGAGCAGTACTTC
CASSGRAGASYEQYF
>-|TRBJ2-5|-|TRBV6-5
TGTGCCAGCAGTTACTCCACGTACCAAGAGACCCAGTACTTC
CASSYSTYQETQYF
>-|TRBJ2-1|-|TRBV18
TGTGCCAGCTCACCACCTCACGGTACCAATGAGCAGTTCTTC
CASSPPHGTNEQFF
>-|TRBJ1-4|-|TRBV2
TGTGCCAGCAGTGACAGGGGCGCAGGCCGAATGAATGAAAAACTGTTTTTT
CASSDRGAGRMNEKLFF
>-|TRBJ2-5|TRBD2|TRBV11-2
TGTGCCAGCAGCCCCCCACTAGCGGGCCAAGAGACCCAGTACTTC
CASSPPLAGQETQYF
>-|TRBJ2-5|-|TRBV6-1
TGTGCCAGCAGTGAAGAGCGGGTACCCCAAGAGACCCAGTACTTC
CASSEERVPQETQYF
>-|TRBJ2-5|TRBD2|TRBV7-9
TGTGCCAGCAGCGACGGGACTAGCGGGGCCAAGTACTTC
CASSDGTSGAKYF
>-|TRBJ1-5|-|TRBV27
TGTGCCAGCAGTTTAGGAGGGTCAAATCAGCCCCAGCATTTT
CASSLGGSNQPQHF
>-|TRBJ1-2|-|TRBV6-5
TGTGCCAGCAGTTACCTTTCACGAGGGGCCGACGGCTACACCTTC
CASSYLSRGADGYTF
>-|TRBJ1-5|-|TRBV27
TGTGCCAGCAGTTTCGCAGGGGGCAATCAGCCCCAGCATTTT
CASSFAGGNQPQHF
>-|TRBJ2-2|TRBD1|TRBV14
TGTGCCAGCAGCCACCCACAGGGGGCACTCAAGACGGCCAAGGTGGAGCTGTTTTTT
CASSHPQGALKTAKVELFF
>-|TRBJ1-5|-|TRBV27
TGTGCCAGCAGTCTCCGCGACGGGAATCAGCCCCAGCATTTT
CASSLRDGNQPQHF
>-|TRBJ2-3|TRBD1|TRBV11-2
TGTGCCAGCAGCTTAGCGGGACAGGGCCCAGATACGCAGTATTTT
CASSLAGQGPDTQYF
>-|TRBJ2-5|-|TRBV5-1
TGCGCCAGCAGCTCCACAGGGATTACTGTGGTGGAGACCCAGTACTTC
CASSSTGITVVETQYF
>-|TRBJ2-2|TRBD2|TRBV5-4
TGTGCCAGCAGCCCCAGGACTAGCGGGAGCCTGGGTACCGGGGAGCTGTTTTTT
CASSPRTSGSLGTGELFF
>-|TRBJ1-5|-|TRBV27
TGTGCCAGCAGCCCCGACGGAGGTTTGGAGCCCCAGCATTTT
CASSPDGGLEPQHF
>-|TRBJ2-7|TRBD1|TRBV2
TGTGCCAGCCTCGATGGGGACAGTACCTACGAGCAGTACTTC
CASLDGDSTYEQYF